The text below deals with one T cell receptor beta chain. The table lists this clone with a count of one. It has no known antigen specificity. Qualities for individual bases were not recorded, and no much larger clone is one base off. As controls, around eleven placentae without villitis were matched to the villitis of unknown etiology cases by gestational age at delivery. After delivery, the placentae were collected and evaluated both grossly and histologically, and only then was archival tissue selected. Five 10-micron scrolls were cut from each FFPE block, and DNA was isolated using the AllPrep DNA/RNA FFPE Tissue kit. DNA concentration and purity were checked by NanoDrop, and RNA quality was assessed on a Bioanalyzer. TCR-beta CDR3 regions were amplified from genomic DNA with the immunoSEQ v4 bias-controlled multiplex PCR assay, run blinded to group allocation. To estimate the quantities of nucleated cells and T cells in each sample, reference gene primers were added alongside the TCR-beta primers. Sequencing of the libraries was performed on an Illumina MiSeq with a 100-cycle paired-end protocol. The authors processed their data as follows. Diversity and richness were calculated in immunoSEQ Analyzer software, with richness determined by iChao1 and clonality derived from Pielou evenness and Shannon diversity (0-1, with higher values meaning less diverse). Using confidence 3 and substitution 2, CDR3 amino acid sequences together with their V/J genes were queried against VDJdb for CMV, EBV and influenza A specificities. TCR-beta amino acid clonotype overlap between villitis of unknown etiology, infectious villitis and control repertoires was assessed with the Morisita-Horn index. TCRdb retrieved this table from immuneACCESS and kept in-frame rearrangements only. Not all clones are present; in checked studies, unresolved V genes account for under half, and no reason is known for the remainder. V, J and clone size derive from that table, while D and trimming were established from the DNA sequence. The sample records roughly 470 clones, approximately 98.5% of which are singletons. Approximately 3.3% of the sample is in the top ten clones.

This sample is drawn from a study of T cells in placental villitis. As for the study more broadly: Two control placentae came from preterm deliveries but showed no significant pathology on examination. To test an allograft-versus-infection hypothesis, the study compared placental TCR-beta repertoires across three groups: villitis of unknown etiology, unaffected controls matched for gestational age, and infectious villitis. Overall study outcomes, separate from this receptor: Villitis of unknown etiology placentae showed higher clonality than controls (median approximately 0.052 versus 0.0054, p=0.0025), indicating clonal expansion. CMV-specific clone frequencies were lower in villitis of unknown etiology than in infectious CMV cases (roughly 0.001 vs 0.011), and villitis of unknown etiology did not differ from controls on this measure. Paraffin blocks contained small amounts of decidua, so some captured T cells, especially in controls, may have been decidual rather than villous infiltrates. With bulk tissue sequencing, helper, regulatory or cytotoxic T cells could not be distinguished, nor could maternal versus fetal T cells, and gamma-delta receptors were excluded.

From V the trimming removes 0 bases and from J it removes 8 bases, while the gene matches leave 4 bases of the junction unaccounted for. CDR1 and CDR2 were assigned from the germline V gene as SGHRS and YFSETQ. The CDR3, from cysteine to phenylalanine, totals 14 residues. Only the CDR3 DNA is retained, 42 bases long and in frame from the first base. The clonotype originates from a human donor in good health; the placental T cells may come from both mother and fetus. The chain employs TRBV5-1 and TRBJ1-4; TRBD1 fits 7 bases in the junction. The sample was placental tissue containing maternal and fetal cells. The DNA is TGCGCCAGCAGCTTGGGCAGGGGGTACGAAAAACTGTTTTTT. Translated, this gives CASSLGRGYEKLFF.